What follows describes a single T cell receptor (beta chain). The libraries were made with immunoSEQ v3. TCRdb's copy holds only in-frame clones and misses some; the assay was immunoSEQ multiplex PCR. The sample has 35,000 to 55,000 clones; 79% are singletons. This sample was included in a study of TIL therapy for anti-PD-1-resistant metastatic lung cancer. Time point denoted: pre-treatment sample, taken before nivolumab and TIL therapy. The CDR3 is made up of 14 amino acids. Germline V gene lookup returns CDR1 MNHNY and CDR2 SVGAGI (reference sequence). V was pared by 2 bases and J by 1 base, with 7 bases between.

The sequence came from a man aged 65 to 79 with non-small cell lung cancer. The chain combines TRBV6-6 with TRBJ2-3, with no clear D. This material consisted of blood, taken at baseline. CDR3 sequence reads: CASSYVEGTDTQYF. Here the CDR3 DNA reads TGTGCCAGCAGTTACGTAGAGGGCACAGATACGCAGTATTTT.